What follows is one TCR beta chain and its context. The antigen is unknown. The CDR3 has 14 residues. Looked up from germline, CDR1 is MNHEY and CDR2 is SVGEGT. V lost 7 bases and J 3 bases, leaving 15 bases between the germline ends. The sample comes from a study of Graves' ophthalmopathy and Graves' hyperthyroidism. The study recruited hyperthyroidism patients aged 18 to 65 who were newly diagnosed, under 2 months' duration. RNA transcripts yielded amplified TCR beta CDR3 regions. RT-PCR in the first round used HTBI primers; a second-round multiplex PCR followed. TCRdb recomputed calls from the multiplex PCR reads with MiXCR, one row per CDR3 protein. The repertoire holds hundreds of thousands of distinct CDR3 sequences, with over 20% as singletons. Findings and caveats of the study: Progression of ophthalmopathy was predicted by the model with about 67% sensitivity and around 72% specificity.

The TCR comes from a woman under 30 with stable Graves' hyperthyroidism. The sequenced sample was peripheral blood. The chain is built from TRBV6-2 or TRBV6-3 and TRBJ1-2; D gene ambiguous. The CDR3 bases are TGTGCCAGCAACCCCAACGAGGCCCACTATGGCTACACCTTC. It yields the protein CASNPNEAHYGYTF.